Listed here are 27 T cell receptor beta chains from one sample, sequenced in a study of shared clonotypes between healthy human individuals. Using immunoSEQ multiplex PCR, the repertoire was profiled, and TCRdb retains in-frame clones only, with some absent. The sample yields around 2,000,000 clones, around 96% seen once. Naivety among CD8 cells was defined by CD45RO negativity and positive CCR7 selection, thereby excluding terminally differentiated effector memory CD45RA+ cells. Sample: naive CD8+ T cells sorted from blood. The receptors stem from a man aged 18 to 30 in good health.

The chain uses TRBV27 and TRBJ2-7; D may be TRBD1 or TRBD2 (7 bases each). CDR3 length: 14 amino acids. Germline V gene data show CDR1 as MNHEY and CDR2 as SMNVEV (reference sequence). V was shortened by 5 bases and J by 3 bases, with 14 bases between the two germline ends. CDR3 sequence (DNA): TGTGCCAGCAGTAAGACAGGGACTATCTACGAGCAGTACTTC. Residues: CASSKTGTIYEQYF.

The V and J genes are TRBV12-5 and TRBJ2-3; 11 bases match TRBD1. This CDR3 has 16 residues. Germline loops: CDR1 LGHNT, CDR2 FRNRAP. V lost 10 bases to trimming and J lost 6 bases; unmatched junction nucleotides: 15. The CDR3 coding sequence is TGTGCTACTGGGCCCTCTGGGACAGGGGGGCCTGATACGCAGTATTTT. It yields the protein CATGPSGTGGPDTQYF.

This chain links TRBV4-1 with TRBJ1-2; 8 bases align to TRBD1. Germline CDR1 is MGHRA and CDR2 is YSYEKL. With 4 bases clipped from V and 8 bases from J, the junction kept 6 bases outside the gene matches. CDR3 length: 13 residues. The CDR3 spells CASSPGQGGGYTF. DNA for the CDR3: TGCGCCAGCAGCCCTGGACAGGGTGGCGGCTACACCTTC.

The J gene is TRBJ2-7, the V gene TRBV11-3; 7 nucleotides align to TRBD2. J was trimmed by 3 bases and V by 4 bases; bases with no gene match: 3. Germline CDR1 and CDR2: SGHNT and YENEEA. The CDR3 consists of 13 residues. CDR3 nucleotide sequence: TGTGCCAGCAGCTCGACTAGCTACTACGAGCAGTACTTC. The encoded protein is CASSSTSYYEQYF.

The chain couples TRBV2 to TRBJ2-7, with TRBD2 matching 7 bases. Germline CDR1 is SNHLY and CDR2 is FYNNEI. The CDR3 runs to 16 residues. V gave up 4 bases and J gave up 4 bases; unmatched junction bases: 13. Here the CDR3 DNA reads TGTGCCAGCAGTGGGACCTCTACGGGGGAGGGGTACGAGCAGTACTTC. Residues: CASSGTSTGEGYEQYF.

The chain couples TRBV4-1 to TRBJ2-2, with 7 bases lining up with TRBD1. CDR1 and CDR2 from the germline V gene are MGHRA and YSYEKL. The junction had 7 bases not matched to a gene; V was cut back by 3 bases and J by 6 bases. The CDR3 is 15 residues long. CDR3 bases: TGCGCCAGCAGCCACCGACAGGGTGGCCCCGGGGAGCTGTTTTTT. It yields the protein CASSHRQGGPGELFF.

The chain couples TRBV5-8 to TRBJ2-6, with 9 bases aligning to TRBD1. The germline gives CDR1 SGHTS, CDR2 YDEGEE. The junction had 4 bases not matched to a gene; V was cut back by 3 bases and J by 0 bases. The CDR3 runs to 17 residues. This chain's CDR3 is CASSWGTGNSGANVLTF. DNA for the CDR3: TGTGCCAGCAGCTGGGGGACAGGGAACTCTGGGGCCAACGTCCTGACTTTC.

In DNA form, the CDR3 reads TGTGCCAGTTCAACAGGTCAAGAGACCCAGTACTTC. Its translation: CASSTGQETQYF. The chain joins TRBV19 to TRBJ2-5; tentatively, D is TRBD1 (5 bases). The CDR3 runs 12 residues. The germline gives CDR1 LNHDA, CDR2 SQIVND (reference sequence). Trimming stripped 8 bases from V and 2 bases from J, with 9 bases between.

This chain links TRBV4-1 with TRBJ2-2; TRBD1 matches at 7 bases. The CDR3 extends over 15 amino acids. The V gene end was trimmed by 3 bases and the J gene end by 6 bases; junction bases not matched to a gene: 7. The germline V gene encodes CDR1 MGHRA and CDR2 YSYEKL. CDR3 sequence (DNA): TGCGCCAGCAGCCAGATTGACAGGGTGGCCGGGGAGCTGTTTTTT. It is translated as CASSQIDRVAGELFF.

The chain employs TRBV28 and TRBJ1-2, with 8 bases that match TRBD1. The CDR3 contains 15 residues. After removal of 6 bases from V and 4 bases from J, the junction contained 10 bases not matched to a gene. In germline, CDR1 is MDHEN, CDR2 SYDVKM. The CDR3, as DNA: TGTGCCAGCAGGCTCCGACAGGGGAGTTTCTATGGCTACACCTTC. Translating gives CASRLRQGSFYGYTF.

The genes are TRBV6-5 and TRBJ2-7, with TRBD1 matching over 10 bases. In germline, CDR1 is MNHEY, CDR2 SVGAGI. The J segment lost 6 bases and the V segment lost 6 bases, leaving 8 bases of the junction unmatched. This CDR3 has 14 amino acids. The CDR3 DNA sequence: TGTGCCAGCAGCTCCGCCGGGACAGGGGCCGAGCAGTACTTC. Protein sequence: CASSSAGTGAEQYF.

V is TRBV21-1 and J is TRBJ1-4; the DNA was not compared with TRBD1, the D call given in the table. TRBV21-1 is a pseudogene. The CDR3 loop spans 16 amino acids. CDR3: CASSIMRTGTNEKLFF. In DNA, the CDR3 is TGTGCCAGCAGCATAATGAGGACAGGGACTAATGAAAAACTGTTTTTT.

The chain links TRBV6-5 to TRBJ2-3; D not resolved. The V and J ends lost 2 bases and 6 bases respectively, with 9 bases between them. The germline V gene has CDR1 MNHEY and CDR2 SVGAGI. CDR3 size: 13 residues. CDR3 nucleotides: TGTGCCAGCAGTTACCCCGAATCGGATACGCAGTATTTT. Protein sequence: CASSYPESDTQYF.

Points on this clone: Other DNA sequences of this sample code for an identical CDR3. The chain uses TRBV7-9 and TRBJ2-2; D is unclear. V gave up 6 bases and J gave up 3 bases, with 5 bases separating them. Germline V CDR1 and CDR2: SEHNR, FQNEAQ (reference sequence). The CDR3 has 12 amino acids. CDR3 sequence reads: CASSSHTGELFF. Here the CDR3 DNA reads TGTGCCAGCAGTTCACACACCGGGGAGCTGTTTTTT.

This sequence joins TRBV2 and TRBJ2-5; perhaps TRBD2 as D (6 bases). This CDR3 is 14 amino acids long. V was pared by 6 bases and J by 1 base, with 12 bases between. Germline CDR1 is SNHLY and CDR2 is FYNNEI. The CDR3 is CASSALAVQETQYF. The DNA of the CDR3 is TGTGCCAGCAGCGCCTTAGCGGTCCAAGAGACCCAGTACTTC.

The sample holds one count of this clone. This chain joins TRBV7-8 and TRBJ2-3; 9 bases fit TRBD2. Germline loops: CDR1 SGHVS, CDR2 FQNEAQ. The CDR3 loop spans 16 amino acids. V gave up 2 bases and J gave up 3 bases; unmatched junction bases: 6. CDR3 sequence: CASSLRTSDPTDTQYF. The DNA of the CDR3 is TGTGCCAGCAGCTTACGGACTAGCGATCCGACAGATACGCAGTATTTT.

In the case of this clone: This sample also contains other DNA sequences that code for the same CDR3. The chain is built from TRBV10-2 and TRBJ2-2, with D possibly matching TRBD1 (6 bases). Trimming shortened V by 5 bases and J by 5 bases, and 15 bases separated the two germline ends. CDR3 length equals 15 residues. Germline CDR1 and CDR2: WSHSY and SAAADI. The chain's CDR3 is CASSIDRPRTGELFF. In DNA form, the CDR3 reads TGCGCCAGCAGTATCGACAGGCCGAGGACCGGGGAGCTGTTTTTT.

CDR3 amino acids: CASSQDRTRNTEAFF. The CDR3 nucleotides read TGCGCCAGCAGCCAAGATAGGACCAGGAACACTGAAGCTTTCTTT. This rearrangement joins TRBV4-3 to TRBJ1-1, with unresolved D. The CDR3 loop spans 15 amino acids. CDR1 is LGHNA and CDR2 is YSLEER in the germline V gene. V gave up 0 bases and J gave up 1 base, with 9 bases separating them.

This chain links TRBV4-1 with TRBJ1-1, with 7 bases matching TRBD1. Germline values: CDR1 MGHRA, CDR2 YSYEKL. The CDR3 contains 14 residues. J was trimmed by 0 bases and V by 6 bases; bases with no gene match: 4. In DNA, the CDR3 is TGCGCCAGCAGAGAGGGGACAGTGAACACTGAAGCTTTCTTT. It translates to CASREGTVNTEAFF.

Note on this clone: Other DNA sequences of this sample code for an identical CDR3. The chain employs TRBV27 and TRBJ1-5; 8 bases are shared with TRBD1. Germline-derived CDR1 and CDR2 are MNHEY and SMNVEV (reference sequence). CDR3 length: 14 amino acids. The trim removed 6 bases at V and 7 bases at J, leaving 8 bases unmatched. CDR3 sequence reads: CASRPGGAGQPQHF. CDR3 DNA: TGTGCCAGCAGGCCAGGGGGCGCAGGACAGCCCCAGCATTTT.

This chain uses TRBV5-6 with TRBJ2-3; TRBD2 aligns across 8 bases. Germline V gene sequence: CDR1 SGHDT, CDR2 YYEEEE. There are 14 residues in the CDR3. V lost 3 bases to trimming and J lost 2 bases; unmatched junction nucleotides: 2. The CDR3: CASSSTSVTDTQYF. In DNA form, the CDR3 reads TGTGCCAGCAGCTCGACTAGCGTCACAGATACGCAGTATTTT.

In regard to this clone: Other DNA variants within this sample encode the same CDR3. The V and J genes are TRBV5-6 and TRBJ2-7; D ambiguous. The CDR3 contains 11 residues. Germline-derived CDR1 and CDR2 are SGHDT and YYEEEE. Trimming removed 3 bases from V and 3 bases from J, with 4 bases in between. The CDR3 nucleotides are TGTGCCAGCAGCTCGAGCTACGAGCAGTACTTC. Its protein product is CASSSSYEQYF. Looking up the rest from reference TRBV5-6 and TRBJ2-7 gives the full variable domain: DAGVTQSPTHLIKTRGQQVTLRCSPKSGHDTVSWYQQALGQGPQFIFQYYEEEERQRGNFPDRFSGHQFPNYSSELNVNALLLGDSALYLCASSSSYEQYFGPGTRLTVT.

V usage is TRBV5-5 and J usage is TRBJ1-6; maybe TRBD1 (5 bases). The CDR3 totals 13 residues. Trimming removed 7 bases at V and 6 bases at J, with 11 bases between. CDR1 is SGHKS and CDR2 is YYEKEE in the germline V gene (reference sequence). Written as DNA, the CDR3 is TGTGCCAGCCTAGGGGTCGGTAATTCACCCCTCCACTTT. It yields the protein CASLGVGNSPLHF.

The genes are TRBV6-5 and TRBJ2-2, with D perhaps TRBD1 (7 bases). The CDR3 length is 15 residues. Germline CDR1 and CDR2: MNHEY and SVGAGI. V was shortened by 8 bases and J by 1 base, with 14 bases between the two germline ends. The DNA for the CDR3 is TGTGCCAGCCAGGAGGGGGCCCTGAACACCGGGGAGCTGTTTTTT. It yields the protein CASQEGALNTGELFF.

The CDR3 nucleotides read TGTGCCAGCAGCTGGGGGACAGGAGGTGGCAATGAAAAACTGTTTTTT. Its protein is CASSWGTGGGNEKLFF. The V and J genes are TRBV5-8 and TRBJ1-4; 8 bases fit TRBD1. After removal of 3 bases from V and 5 bases from J, the junction contained 9 bases not matched to a gene. Germline CDR1 is SGHTS and CDR2 is YDEGEE. The CDR3 contains 16 residues.

A note on this clone: Within the sample, other DNA sequences also encode this same CDR3. The V and J genes are TRBV11-2 and TRBJ2-7; 7 bases are shared with TRBD2. The CDR3 contains 13 residues. J gave up 3 bases and V 3 bases, and 2 bases lay outside the gene matches. Germline CDR1 and CDR2: SGHAT and FQNNGV. This chain's CDR3 is CASSFGTNYEQYF. The DNA of the CDR3 is TGTGCCAGCAGCTTCGGGACTAACTACGAGCAGTACTTC.

A remark on this clone: Other nucleotide sequences in the sample specify the same CDR3. The rearrangement links TRBV5-6 to TRBJ2-7; D is perhaps TRBD2 (5 bases). The CDR3 contains 13 residues. Looked up from germline, CDR1 is SGHDT and CDR2 is YYEEEE. Trimming took off 4 bases at V and 1 base at J, with 9 bases between the two ends. The CDR3 nucleotides read TGTGCCAGCAGCCCTTCGGGGTCCTACGAGCAGTACTTC. As protein: CASSPSGSYEQYF.